This T cell receptor beta chain derives from a study of shared clonotypes between healthy human individuals. The germline CDR1 and CDR2 sequences are SGHRS and YFSETQ. Trimming pared 0 bases from V and 8 bases from J, leaving 8 bases between. This CDR3 spans 12 amino acids. Sequencing used immunoSEQ multiplex PCR; TCRdb keeps in-frame clones, though not all of them. Among some 550,000 clones listed, 97% were seen once. The receptor's source is a woman aged 25 to 39 in good health. The rearrangement joins TRBV5-1 to TRBJ1-2; D is uncertain. Sequenced: naive CD4+ T cells sorted from blood. Stated subset: CD45RA+ positively selected. The DNA of the CDR3 is TGCGCCAGCAGCTTGGAAGGGCTCGGCTACACCTTC. It encodes CASSLEGLGYTF.